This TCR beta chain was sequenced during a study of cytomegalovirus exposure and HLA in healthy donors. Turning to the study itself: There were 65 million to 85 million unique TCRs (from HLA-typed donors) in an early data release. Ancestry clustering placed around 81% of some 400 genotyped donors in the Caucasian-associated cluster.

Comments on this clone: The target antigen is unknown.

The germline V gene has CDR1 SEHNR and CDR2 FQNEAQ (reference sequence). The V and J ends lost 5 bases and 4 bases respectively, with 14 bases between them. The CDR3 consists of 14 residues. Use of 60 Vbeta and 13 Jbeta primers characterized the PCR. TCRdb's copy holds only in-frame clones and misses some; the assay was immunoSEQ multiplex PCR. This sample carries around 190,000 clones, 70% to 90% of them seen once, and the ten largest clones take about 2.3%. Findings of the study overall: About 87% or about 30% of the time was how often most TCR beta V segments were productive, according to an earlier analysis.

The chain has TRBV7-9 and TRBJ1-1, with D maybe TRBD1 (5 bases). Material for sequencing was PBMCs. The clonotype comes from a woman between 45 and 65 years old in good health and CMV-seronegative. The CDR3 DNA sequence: TGTGCCAGCAGCCCTCCCAGCAGGGCCACTGAAGCTTTCTTT. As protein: CASSPPSRATEAFF.